Each of the 9 T cell receptor beta chains below was sequenced from the same sample in a study of OX40 agonist ivuxolimab in advanced cancers. The data were produced by immunoSEQ multiplex PCR, yet TCRdb's version contains in-frame clones alone and is incomplete. The sample yields 100,000 or so clones, under 95% seen once. Sample: CD4+ or CD8+ T cells sorted from blood, taken in a trial of the OX40 agonist ivuxolimab. Receptors were obtained from an adult with an advanced solid tumor such as melanoma, head and neck, liver or kidney cancer.

J is TRBJ2-3 and V is TRBV19, with D possibly TRBD1 on 5 matching bases. The CDR3 has 14 amino acids. Trimming shortened V by 6 bases and J by 1 base, and 11 bases separated the two germline ends. Germline values: CDR1 LNHDA, CDR2 SQIVND (reference sequence). The CDR3 here is CASRMLGGTDTQYF. CDR3 coding DNA: TGTGCCAGTAGAATGCTAGGGGGCACAGATACGCAGTATTTT.

The V gene is TRBV23-1, the J gene TRBJ1-2; 7 nucleotides line up with TRBD1. TRBV23-1 carries the ORF label, with uncertain function. V was pared by 2 bases and J by 7 bases, with 16 bases of the junction left unmatched. The CDR3 is 17 residues long. The chain's CDR3 is CASSQQVKQGRLLGYTF. Here the CDR3 DNA reads TGCGCCAGCAGTCAACAGGTAAAACAGGGGCGTTTACTTGGCTACACCTTC.

The rearrangement uses TRBV5-1 and TRBJ2-7; no clear D gene. V was shortened by 4 bases and J by 6 bases, with 17 bases between the two germline ends. The length of the CDR3 is 14 residues. Looked up from germline, CDR1 is SGHRS and CDR2 is YFSETQ. The CDR3 DNA is TGCGCCAGCAGCGGGTCCGTTTCCACCAGCGAGCAGTACTTC. Its protein is CASSGSVSTSEQYF.

The CDR3 coding sequence is TGTGCCAGCAGCGTGATGACAGGGCAAGAGACCCAGTACTTC. Amino acids: CASSVMTGQETQYF. This sequence joins TRBV9 and TRBJ2-5; 7 nucleotides line up with TRBD1. The CDR3 extends over 14 amino acids. Trimming cost V 2 bases and J 2 bases; bases outside gene matches: 3. CDR1 and CDR2 from the germline V gene are SGDLS and YYNGEE.

The chain employs TRBV30 and TRBJ2-7; D is perhaps TRBD1 (6 bases). Trimming left V 2 bases short and J 2 bases short, with 10 bases between. The CDR3 totals 13 residues. Germline-derived CDR1 and CDR2 are GTSNPN and SVGIG (reference sequence). The CDR3 DNA is TGTGCCTGGAGTTTGGGGGCCCCCTACGAGCAGTACTTC. Translating it yields CAWSLGAPYEQYF.

J is TRBJ2-4 and V is TRBV7-2; possible D gene TRBD1, 6 bases. V was pared by 1 base and J by 8 bases, with 21 bases between. Germline lookup yields CDR1 SGHTA and CDR2 FQGNSA. The CDR3 sequence is 17 residues long. As DNA, the CDR3 is TGTGCCAGCAGCTTAGGACTTCGTGGGACACCTAGGGACATTCAGTACTTC. Translating gives CASSLGLRGTPRDIQYF.

The chain carries TRBV28 and TRBJ2-7; 8 nucleotides agree with TRBD2. CDR1 and CDR2 (germline): MDHEN, SYDVKM. This CDR3 is built from 14 residues. V shed 8 bases, J shed 0 bases, and the junction held 6 bases outside the gene matches. The CDR3 sequence is CASSLGTSSYEQYF. The CDR3 DNA reads TGTGCCAGCTCACTCGGGACTAGCTCCTACGAGCAGTACTTC.

The genes are TRBV7-9 and TRBJ2-3, with TRBD2 matching 7 bases. Trimming at V came to 4 bases and at J to 0 bases, leaving 10 bases not matched to a gene. Germline CDR1 reads SEHNR; CDR2 reads FQNEAQ (reference sequence). The CDR3 is made up of 17 amino acids. For the CDR3, the DNA is TGTGCCAGCAGCTCCACGGGAGGACCCTCTAGCACAGATACGCAGTATTTT. Amino acid sequence: CASSSTGGPSSTDTQYF.

This chain links TRBV6-6 with TRBJ2-7; D possibly corresponds to TRBD2 (5 bases). This CDR3 region has 13 residues. Trimming shortened V by 0 bases and J by 6 bases, and 9 bases separated the two germline ends. Looked up from germline, CDR1 is MNHNY and CDR2 is SVGAGI (reference sequence). In DNA, the CDR3 is TGTGCCAGCAGTTACTCGGGAGCTGGCGAGCAGTACTTC. The encoded protein is CASSYSGAGEQYF.